Listed below are T cell receptor beta chains from one sample, sequenced in a study of regulatory T cells in long-lasting Graves disease. In TCRdb, the multiplex PCR reads were re-called with MiXCR into one record per CDR3 protein. The sample shows 440,000 or so distinct CDR3 sequences, under 15% of them seen only once. The data were also submitted as part of a second study, on T cells in Graves' hyperthyroidism and ophthalmopathy.

The sequences come from peripheral blood mononuclear cells (PBMCs), collected at new diagnosis, from a patient treated with antithyroid drugs. The receptors were sampled from a woman in her 30s with Graves disease. Both conserved end residues are part of each CDR3. D genes are given only for firm matches. Size is omitted from some rows. Given values are once, few, many or a class for expanded clones.

clone_size d_call j_call v_call cdr3_nt cdr3_aa
many . TRBJ2-3 TRBV10-3 TGTGCCATCAGTACCCAGGGGACAGATACGCAGTATTTT CAISTQGTDTQYF
. . TRBJ2-2 TRBV7-9 TGTGCCAGCAGCCAGTCGTCTGAGCGGACCGGGGAGCTGTTTTTT CASSQSSERTGELFF
. . TRBJ1-1 TRBV5-1 TGCGCCAGCAGCTTGGCCTCTCAGGGGACTGAAGCTTTCTTT CASSLASQGTEAFF
. . TRBJ2-7 TRBV25-1 TGTGCCAGCAGACTAGCTAGCGAGCAGTACTTC CASRLASEQYF
many . TRBJ1-6 TRBV2 TGTGCCAGCAGGGGAGACAGGATTAATTCACCCCTCCACTTT CASRGDRINSPLHF
many . TRBJ1-5 TRBV2 TGTGCCAGCAGCCCGGGAGACAGGACAAATCAGCCCCAGCATTTT CASSPGDRTNQPQHF
many TRBD2 TRBJ2-7 TRBV7-3 TGTGCCAGCAGTCCGGGACTAGCCCCGGGCGAGCAGTACTTC CASSPGLAPGEQYF
. . TRBJ1-1 TRBV12-5 TGTGCTAGTGGTTTCGAGGGCGCTGAAGCTTTCTTT CASGFEGAEAFF
. TRBD1 TRBJ2-7 TRBV24-1 TGTGCCACCAGTGACGCTTCAGGGGGCGCGTACGAGCAGTACTTC CATSDASGGAYEQYF
many TRBD1 TRBJ2-1 TRBV20-1 TGCAGTGCTAGAGAATCGGACAGGGTTGGCGAGCAGTTCTTC CSARESDRVGEQFF
many TRBD1 TRBJ1-5 TRBV6-2/TRBV6-3 TGTGCCAGCAGTGAATGGGCAGGGGGCTTAAATCAGCCCCAGCATTTT CASSEWAGGLNQPQHF
. . TRBJ2-5 TRBV10-1 TGCGCCAGCAGTGAGTCGAAGCAGGGTTTGGAGACCCAGTACTTC CASSESKQGLETQYF
. . TRBJ2-3 TRBV20-1 TGCAGTGCCAGCACAACAGCACTCCTCACAGATACGCAGTATTTT CSASTTALLTDTQYF
few . TRBJ2-7 TRBV6-9 TGTGCCAGCAGTTACTCTAGGGGACCCGACGAGCAGTACTTC CASSYSRGPDEQYF
many . TRBJ2-5 TRBV24-1 TGTGCCACCCCGGTGGGGGAGACCCAGTACTTC CATPVGETQYF
. . TRBJ2-7 TRBV14 TGTGCCAGCAGCCAAACTGCCCCGGGACCCTACGAGCAGTACTTC CASSQTAPGPYEQYF
few . TRBJ2-1 TRBV6-2/TRBV6-3 TGTGCCAGCAGTTACTCGGGCAATGGAGAGAATGAGCAGTTCTTC CASSYSGNGENEQFF
few TRBD2 TRBJ2-1 TRBV6-1 TGTGCCAGCAGGGAGGGCGGGAGGGCCAGGAATGAGCAGTTCTTC CASREGGRARNEQFF
few . TRBJ1-5 TRBV24-1 TGTGCCACCAGTCCCCGTGGAGGTCAGCCCCAGCATTTT CATSPRGGQPQHF
many . TRBJ2-2 TRBV28 TGTGCCAGCAGTTTACGCAGGGTGAACACCGGGGAGCTGTTTTTT CASSLRRVNTGELFF
. TRBD2 TRBJ2-3 TRBV7-9 TGTGCCAGCAGCTTAGCGCCTAGCGGGAGGGCGGATACGCAGTATTTT CASSLAPSGRADTQYF
many TRBD2 TRBJ2-2 TRBV18 TGTGCCAGCTCACCACAGGAGCTAGCGGGCCAAACCGGGGAGCTGTTTTTT CASSPQELAGQTGELFF
few . TRBJ2-1 TRBV14 TGTGCCAGCAGCCGGACACTAGTCTACAATGAGCAGTTCTTC CASSRTLVYNEQFF
few . TRBJ2-1 TRBV7-3 TGTGCCAGCAGCTTGGGGGGTAGCAATGAGCAGCTCTTC CASSLGGSNEQLF
few . TRBJ1-3 TRBV12-3/TRBV12-4 TGTGCCAGCAGCGTAGGGGGTGACTCTGGAAACACCATATATTTT CASSVGGDSGNTIYF
. . TRBJ1-6 TRBV27 TGTGCCAGCAGTTTCGGGAACTCACCCCTCCACTTT CASSFGNSPLHF
many TRBD2 TRBJ2-7 TRBV28 TGTGCCAGCTTCCGGGGACTACACGAGCAGTACTTC CASFRGLHEQYF